The next 24 T cell receptor beta chains were all read from a single sample in a study of regulatory T cells in long-lasting Graves disease (dated by TCRdb to the early 2020s). In light of the paper, this sample's time point label describes: newly diagnosed GD, antithyroid drugs for less than 3 months. For both TCR sequencing and RNA sequencing, RNA was extracted from PBMCs using TRIzol. Library creation used multiplex PCR. The run used an Illumina HiSeq 4000. TCR beta libraries were built with iRepertoire HTBI primers and Arm-PCR amplification of CDR3 regions. The public reads were quality trimmed at Q25 with fastp and then assembled into clones with MiXCR by TCRdb, keeping productive beta chains. Here each entry gathers all rows of one CDR3 protein and keeps the most common genes and DNA. Here the sample has roughly 610,000 distinct CDR3 sequences; roughly a sixth occur a single time. The ten largest clones represent about 12% of the sample.

The data also belong to a second study, concerning T cells in Graves' hyperthyroidism and ophthalmopathy.

The source was peripheral blood mononuclear cells (PBMCs), collected at new diagnosis, from a patient treated with antithyroid drugs. All receptors come from a man between 18 and 35 years old with Graves disease. Donor details come from another sample of the same person, matched by shared clones.

This clonotype was seen a few times. The chain combines TRBV25-1 with TRBJ2-2; 9 nucleotides align to TRBD2. This CDR3 spans 19 amino acids. Germline V gene lookup returns CDR1 MGHDK and CDR2 SYGVNS. Losses at the gene ends were 0 bases for V and 7 bases for J; bases not matched to a gene: 15. CDR3 sequence reads: CASSEYYLGLAGRGGELFF. CDR3 DNA: TGTGCCAGCAGTGAATATTATTTGGGGCTAGCGGGAAGAGGCGGGGAGCTGTTTTTT.

This clonotype came up a few times. The chain couples TRBV20-1 to TRBJ2-1, with a tentative D call TRBD1 (6 bases). Per the germline V gene, CDR1 is DFQATT and CDR2 is SNEGSKA (reference sequence). The CDR3 sequence is 17 residues long. Trimming shortened V by 0 bases and J by 4 bases, and 19 bases separated the two germline ends. This chain's CDR3 is CSARDLTGTLVYNEQFF. The CDR3, as DNA: TGCAGTGCTAGAGATCTGACAGGCACCTTGGTATACAATGAGCAGTTCTTC.

The table lists this clonotype with a few counts. The chain is built from TRBV15 and TRBJ2-7, with 11 nucleotides matching TRBD1. The germline gives CDR1 LNHNV, CDR2 YYDKDF (reference sequence). After removal of 8 bases from V and 0 bases from J, the junction contained 3 bases not matched to a gene. CDR3 size: 14 residues. In DNA form, the CDR3 reads TGTGCCACCGGAGGGACAGGGGGCTCCTACGAGCAGTACTTC. It codes for CATGGTGGSYEQYF.

This clonotype was seen ten or more times. The J gene is TRBJ1-1, the V gene TRBV6-5, with D uncertain. CDR3 length: 13 residues. V was trimmed by 2 bases and J by 7 bases, leaving 11 bases between them. Germline values: CDR1 MNHEY, CDR2 SVGAGI. The CDR3 is CASSYSSPSEAFF. In DNA, the CDR3 is TGTGCCAGCAGTTACAGCTCCCCAAGTGAAGCTTTCTTT.

The rearrangement links TRBV20-1 to TRBJ2-2; D assignment may be TRBD1 or TRBD2 (6 bases each). CDR1 DFQATT and CDR2 SNEGSKA come from the germline V gene (reference sequence). V lost 5 bases and J lost 1, with 14 bases in between. This CDR3 region has 15 residues. The CDR3 sequence is CSAPEGGWNTGELFF. The CDR3 nucleotides are TGCAGTGCTCCAGAGGGGGGCTGGAACACCGGGGAGCTGTTTTTT.

This clonotype has at least ten counts. This rearrangement joins TRBV12-3 or TRBV12-4 to TRBJ2-1; D perhaps matches TRBD2 (5 bases). V dropped 4 bases and J dropped 12 bases, with 7 bases sitting between them. There are 10 residues in the CDR3. CDR3 DNA: TGTGCCAGCAGTTCGGAGGTGCAGTTCTTC. It yields the protein CASSSEVQFF.

This clonotype appeared many times. This rearrangement joins TRBV6-1 to TRBJ2-7; no reliable D call. Trimming removed 8 bases from V and 6 bases from J, with 11 bases in between. Germline V gene sequence: CDR1 MNHNS, CDR2 SASEGT. There are 11 residues in the CDR3. The CDR3 here is CASRRSSEQYF. The CDR3 region has the DNA TGTGCCAGCCGGCGCAGCTCCGAGCAGTACTTC.

Of note for this clonotype: A read error likely explains this, since a far larger clone differs by one base. The rearrangement joins TRBV11-2 to TRBJ2-7; either TRBD1 or TRBD2 may fit D (5 bases each). From germline, CDR1 is SGHAT and CDR2 FQNNGV. The CDR3 covers 15 residues. V was trimmed by 8 bases and J by 0 bases, leaving 17 bases between them. The CDR3, as DNA: TGTGCCAGCCCGGGGCGCGGCTTTTCCTCCTACGAGCAGTACTTC. It specifies CASPGRGFSSYEQYF. Combining the CDR3 with reference TRBV11-2 and TRBJ2-7 gives the whole variable domain EAGVAQSPRYKIIEKRQSVAFWCNPISGHATLYWYQQILGQGPKLLIQFQNNGVVDDSQLPKDRFSAERLKGVDSTLKIQPAKLEDSAVYLCASPGRGFSSYEQYFGPGTRLTVT.

The rearrangement links TRBV7-8 to TRBJ1-6; D ambiguous. CDR3 length: 14 amino acids. The V and J ends lost 5 bases and 9 bases respectively, with 14 bases between them. Per the germline V gene, CDR1 is SGHVS and CDR2 is FQNEAQ. Written as DNA, the CDR3 is TGTGCCAGCAGCCAGGAGCGGGGATCTTCACCCCTCCACTTT. This sequence encodes CASSQERGSSPLHF.

This clonotype has a count of ten or more. The V call is TRBV12-3 or TRBV12-4, the J call TRBJ1-2; D gene uncertain. With 5 bases removed from V and 4 bases from J, the gap between germline ends came to 14 bases. There are 14 residues in the CDR3. The CDR3 spells CASSPLAGGYGYTF. CDR3 nucleotide sequence: TGTGCCAGCAGTCCCTTGGCCGGAGGCTATGGCTACACCTTC.

This clonotype has just a few counts. J is TRBJ1-4 and V is TRBV7-9; the D is unclear. The germline V gene has CDR1 SEHNR and CDR2 FQNEAQ (reference sequence). CDR3 size: 12 residues. V lost 10 bases and J 8 bases, leaving 14 bases between the germline ends. This chain's CDR3 is CAIGIAGEKLFF. The CDR3 nucleotides read TGTGCCATTGGTATCGCCGGAGAAAAACTGTTTTTT.

This clonotype was recorded a few times. The gene calls are TRBV2 and TRBJ2-2; 8 nucleotides align to TRBD1. Germline V CDR1 and CDR2: SNHLY, FYNNEI. CDR3 length equals 15 residues. V shed 6 bases and J 1 base; nucleotides not matched to a gene: 4. The CDR3 loop reads CASRLTGGNTGELFF. The CDR3 DNA follows: TGTGCCAGCAGACTAACAGGGGGGAACACCGGGGAGCTGTTTTTT.

In this sample, this clonotype turned up a few times. This sequence joins TRBV6-1 and TRBJ2-7; a weak D match, TRBD1 (6 bases). V lost 4 bases and J 6 bases, leaving 13 bases between the germline ends. Germline lookup yields CDR1 MNHNS and CDR2 SASEGT. The CDR3 length is 13 residues. CDR3 in amino acids: CASSATGQREQYF. The CDR3 DNA reads as TGTGCCAGCAGTGCGACAGGACAGCGCGAGCAGTACTTC.

This clonotype was found a few times. The CDR3 region is CSVEFGQGPDTQYF. The CDR3 region has the DNA TGCAGCGTTGAATTCGGGCAGGGCCCAGATACGCAGTATTTT. This chain connects TRBV29-1 to TRBJ2-3, with D perhaps matching TRBD1 (5 bases). V was pared by 2 bases and J by 4 bases, with 13 bases between. CDR3 length: 14 amino acids. In germline, CDR1 is SQVTM, CDR2 ANQGSEA.

This clonotype was seen repeatedly, ten times or more. The CDR3 loop is CASSQFRAGYNSPLHF. CDR3 DNA: TGTGCCAGCAGTCAGTTCAGGGCTGGGTATAATTCACCCCTCCACTTT. The rearrangement uses TRBV6-1 and TRBJ1-6, with a weak D call TRBD1 (5 bases). V was pared by 5 bases and J by 4 bases, with 15 bases between. Germline V CDR1 and CDR2: MNHNS, SASEGT. The CDR3 runs 16 residues.

This clonotype was detected ten times or more. This chain uses TRBV5-1 with TRBJ2-5; perhaps TRBD2 as D (6 bases). This CDR3 has 16 amino acids. V lost 0 bases and J lost 4, with 16 bases in between. The germline V gene has CDR1 SGHRS and CDR2 YFSETQ. The CDR3 loop reads CASSLELALSGETQYF. Here the CDR3 DNA reads TGCGCCAGCAGCTTGGAACTAGCCTTATCTGGAGAGACCCAGTACTTC.

The chain has TRBV19 and TRBJ1-5; D unclear. The V gene lost 4 bases and the J gene lost 0 bases, with 10 bases spanning the gap. Germline CDR1 LNHDA, CDR2 SQIVND (reference sequence). This CDR3 has 15 amino acids. The CDR3 bases are TGTGCCAGTAGTACAAGGACGGATAGCAATCAGCCCCAGCATTTT. This translates into CASSTRTDSNQPQHF.

The chain has TRBV11-2 and TRBJ1-4; a possible D gene is TRBD1 (5 bases). V lost 2 bases and J 3 bases, leaving 10 bases between the germline ends. Per germline, CDR1 SGHAT and CDR2 FQNNGV. The CDR3 totals 15 residues. Here the CDR3 DNA reads TGTGCCAGCAGCTTACAACAGGCAGCTAATGAAAAACTGTTTTTT. Residues: CASSLQQAANEKLFF.

This clonotype has at least ten counts. This chain uses TRBV20-1 with TRBJ2-7; 8 nucleotides align to TRBD1. This CDR3 contains 14 residues. Germline trimming cut 1 base from V and 5 bases from J; bases unmatched to any gene: 7. In germline, CDR1 is DFQATT, CDR2 SNEGSKA (reference sequence). The CDR3 DNA reads TGCAGTGCTAGAGGGACAGGGTCGTCCCACGAGCAGTACTTC. Translating gives CSARGTGSSHEQYF.

In its sample, this clonotype was seen many times. The chain is built from TRBV28 and TRBJ2-1; TRBD2 matches at 9 bases. The J segment lost 5 bases and the V segment lost 3 bases, leaving 5 bases of the junction unmatched. This CDR3 is 15 amino acids long. Germline V CDR1 and CDR2: MDHEN, SYDVKM. CDR3 DNA: TGTGCCAGCAGTTTTGGCGGGGGGGACGACAATGAGCAGTTCTTC. Translated: CASSFGGGDDNEQFF. The variable domain in full, with the rest retrieved from reference TRBV28 and TRBJ2-1, is DVKVTQSSRYLVKRTGEKVFLECVQDMDHENMFWYRQDPGLGLRLIYFSYDVKMKEKGDIPEGYSVSREKKERFSLILESASTNQTSMYLCASSFGGGDDNEQFFGPGTRLTVL.

V usage is TRBV7-3 and J usage is TRBJ2-3; TRBD2 aligns across 8 bases. Trimming removed 7 bases from V and 2 bases from J; junction bases left unmatched: 11. This CDR3 has 16 amino acids. CDR1 is SGHTA and CDR2 is FQGTGA in the germline V gene. CDR3 in amino acids: CASNKISGKNTDTQYF. In DNA, the CDR3 is TGTGCCAGCAACAAGATTAGCGGGAAGAACACAGATACGCAGTATTTT.

The chain has TRBV7-9 and TRBJ2-3, with D unresolved. This CDR3 is 15 amino acids long. With 6 bases removed from V and 1 base from J, the gap between germline ends came to 14 bases. Per germline, CDR1 SEHNR and CDR2 FQNEAQ (reference sequence). The CDR3 DNA follows: TGTGCCAGCAGTTCCGTTGCAGTCCGCACAGATACGCAGTATTTT. It codes for CASSSVAVRTDTQYF.

The rearrangement uses TRBV9 and TRBJ1-2; D may be TRBD1 (6 bases). V was trimmed by 4 bases and J by 4 bases, leaving 14 bases between them. This CDR3 region has 14 residues. The germline CDR1 and CDR2 sequences are SGDLS and YYNGEE. The CDR3, as DNA: TGTGCCAGCAGCCTCCCGGGACACCCCTATGGCTACACCTTC. As protein: CASSLPGHPYGYTF.

This clonotype was counted ten times or more. The genes are TRBV12-3 or TRBV12-4 and TRBJ2-1; 10 positions agree with TRBD2. The V segment lost 5 bases and the J segment 7 bases; nucleotides outside the gene matches: 11. This CDR3 comprises 16 residues. CDR3 amino acids: CASSDPTSGRGNEQFF. CDR3 DNA: TGTGCCAGCAGTGATCCCACCAGCGGGAGGGGGAATGAGCAGTTCTTC.